What follows describes a single TCR beta chain. This sample is drawn from a study of blood T cell repertoires in COVID-19. Study-wide context: Sites across the United States, Italy and Spain contributed samples from acute and convalescent COVID-19. The cDNA or gDNA used as material had been derived from T cells, B-cell-depleted T cells, or PBMCs.

Trimming cost V 9 bases and J 5 bases, with 11 bases left between them. Germline assignment: CDR1 KGHSH and CDR2 LQKENI. There are 12 residues in the CDR3. Original processing notes: The authors estimated nucleated cell counts from reference gene primer amplification. Sequencing was performed with immunoSEQ multiplex PCR; in TCRdb, only in-frame clones are kept and a portion is missing. D and trimming come from the DNA, and the V and J calls and clone size come from that table. The sample yields about 210,000 clones, just over 90% seen once. The TCR originated in a man aged 25 to 40 with acute or convalescent COVID-19. The V call is TRBV18, the J call TRBJ2-1; TRBD2 is a possible D gene (5 bases). The sample was peripheral blood. The DNA for the CDR3 is TGTGCCAGTCAAGAGAGGGACAATGAGCAGTTCTTC. Translated, it gives CASQERDNEQFF.